The next 27 T cell receptor beta chains were all read from a single sample in a study of response to subunit inactivated influenza vaccine. MiXCR, applied by TCRdb to the RT-PCR reads, yields one record per CDR3 protein. This table holds about 570,000 distinct CDR3 sequences, about 10% found once. These data were also filed under a second study, of T cells expressing NK-cell markers. That report notes: Synthesis of TCR beta cDNA relied on 5'RACE template switching carrying UMIs.

Sequenced here: PBMCs from blood, sampled on the day of vaccination. The receptors shown here come from a middle-aged man who received an inactivated influenza vaccine.

The CDR3 loop reads CASSEKGWNEQFF. The DNA of the CDR3 is TGTGCCAGCAGTGAGAAGGGGTGGAATGAGCAGTTCTTC. This chain links TRBV2 with TRBJ2-1, with D tentatively TRBD1 (5 bases). Looked up from germline, CDR1 is SNHLY and CDR2 is FYNNEI. This CDR3 comprises 13 residues. Between the trimmed V and J ends, which lost 3 bases and 7 bases, there was a span of 10 bases.

The chain recombines TRBV4-3 with TRBJ2-5; D unclear. The CDR3 consists of 14 residues. Trimming shortened V by 0 bases and J by 7 bases, and 12 bases separated the two germline ends. Per germline, CDR1 LGHNA and CDR2 YSLEER. CDR3 protein: CASSQDTLAGTQYF. The CDR3, as DNA: TGCGCCAGCAGCCAAGATACACTGGCTGGGACCCAGTACTTC.

This clonotype was observed a few times. The chain's CDR3 is CASSPRNRGLGYGYTF. The CDR3 nucleotides read TGTGCCAGCAGCCCCAGGAACAGGGGGCTGGGCTATGGCTACACCTTC. The V gene is TRBV7-2, the J gene TRBJ1-2; 9 nucleotides match TRBD1. CDR3 length: 16 residues. CDR1 SGHTA and CDR2 FQGNSA come from the germline V gene. V dropped 5 bases and J dropped 4; count of bases not matched to a gene: 11.

This clonotype came up a few times. The V gene is TRBV20-1, the J gene TRBJ2-3, with a tentative D call TRBD2 (5 bases). CDR3 size: 14 residues. Trimming cost V 6 bases and J 2 bases, with 15 bases left between them. Germline lookup yields CDR1 DFQATT and CDR2 SNEGSKA (reference sequence). CDR3 nucleotides: TGCAGTGCCGGAGAGGGCTCTTCCACAGATACGCAGTATTTT. Translating gives CSAGEGSSTDTQYF.

Ten or more counts support this clonotype. V and J are TRBV12-3 or TRBV12-4 and TRBJ1-1, with no clear D. The CDR3 contains 13 residues. Trimming took 3 bases from V and 0 from J, leaving 5 bases between them. The chain's CDR3 is CASSLGLNTEAFF. DNA for the CDR3: TGTGCCAGCAGTTTGGGATTGAACACTGAAGCTTTCTTT.

The gene calls are TRBV10-3 and TRBJ2-1; the match to TRBD2 covers 7 bases. From germline, CDR1 is ENHRY and CDR2 SYGVKD. Trimming removed 7 bases from V and 0 bases from J; junction bases left unmatched: 3. The CDR3 covers 14 residues. Here the CDR3 DNA reads TGTGCCATCATGCGGGAGAGCTCCTACAATGAGCAGTTCTTC. Translating gives CAIMRESSYNEQFF.

The chain has TRBV5-1 and TRBJ2-7; TRBD2 aligns across 15 bases. Germline trimming cut 4 bases from V and 4 bases from J; bases unmatched to any gene: 12. Germline lookup yields CDR1 SGHRS and CDR2 YFSETQ. The CDR3 length is 18 residues. The CDR3 is CASSQGLAGGPVFYEQYF. As DNA, the CDR3 is TGCGCCAGCAGCCAAGGACTAGCGGGAGGGCCGGTCTTTTACGAGCAGTACTTC.

This clonotype was seen at least ten times. The chain couples TRBV7-2 to TRBJ2-7; 10 positions match TRBD2. Germline CDR1 SGHTA, CDR2 FQGNSA. The V segment lost 1 base and the J segment 4 bases; nucleotides outside the gene matches: 4. CDR3 size: 15 residues. The CDR3 loop is CASSLDSSGGYEQYF. The DNA for the CDR3 is TGTGCCAGCAGCTTAGATTCTAGCGGGGGATACGAGCAGTACTTC.

The chain couples TRBV5-1 to TRBJ2-1; D remains ambiguous. V was shortened by 0 bases and J by 9 bases, with 13 bases between the two germline ends. The CDR3 extends over 14 amino acids. Per the germline V gene, CDR1 is SGHRS and CDR2 is YFSETQ. CDR3 sequence: CASSLGAASSEQFF. As DNA, the CDR3 is TGCGCCAGCAGCTTGGGGGCCGCTTCGAGTGAGCAGTTCTTC.

The table lists this clonotype with a few counts. The chain has TRBV4-1 and TRBJ2-7; no definite D call. V lost 1 base to trimming and J lost 0 bases, with 10 bases between them. CDR3 length equals 15 residues. CDR1 and CDR2 from the germline V gene are MGHRA and YSYEKL. The CDR3: CASSQGVWNSYEQYF. The CDR3 bases are TGCGCCAGCAGCCAAGGAGTTTGGAACTCCTACGAGCAGTACTTC.

This clonotype has a handful of counts. This rearrangement joins TRBV5-1 to TRBJ2-1; the D gene is possibly TRBD1 (5 bases). CDR1 is SGHRS and CDR2 is YFSETQ in the germline V gene. CDR3 length: 16 residues. Trimming stripped 4 bases from V and 0 bases from J, with 14 bases between. CDR3 residues: CASSQGPDHSYNEQFF. Here the CDR3 DNA reads TGCGCCAGCAGCCAGGGCCCCGACCACTCCTACAATGAGCAGTTCTTC.

This clonotype was seen more than once but under ten times. This chain joins TRBV13 and TRBJ2-7; D is possibly TRBD2 (5 bases). CDR1 and CDR2 (germline): PRHDT, FYEKMQ (reference sequence). There are 21 residues in the CDR3. Trimming shortened V by 1 base and J by 2 bases, and 30 bases separated the two germline ends. The chain's CDR3 is CASSLVFTAGGLTHLTYEQYF. Here the CDR3 DNA reads TGTGCCAGCAGCTTAGTTTTTACGGCCGGTGGACTGACACACCTCACCTACGAGCAGTACTTC. Filled out from reference TRBV13 and TRBJ2-7, the complete variable domain reads AAGVIQSPRHLIKEKRETATLKCYPIPRHDTVYWYQQGPGQDPQFLISFYEKMQSDKGSIPDRFSAQQFSDYHSELNMSSLELGDSALYFCASSLVFTAGGLTHLTYEQYFGPGTRLTVT.

The V call is TRBV12-5, the J call TRBJ2-7, with D possibly TRBD1 on 6 matching bases. The CDR3 has 13 amino acids. Germline assignment: CDR1 LGHNT and CDR2 FRNRAP. V lost 9 bases to trimming and J lost 5 bases, with 17 bases between them. The DNA for the CDR3 is TGTGCTAGACAGGGTAACACCGACGACGAGCAGTACTTC. The encoded protein is CARQGNTDDEQYF.

The V and J genes are TRBV7-9 and TRBJ1-2; 8 nucleotides align to TRBD1. CDR3 length: 13 amino acids. Germline V gene data show CDR1 as SEHNR and CDR2 as FQNEAQ (reference sequence). The ends lost 3 bases at V and 7 bases at J; junction bases unmatched: 4. CDR3 sequence reads: CASSFRTGTGYTF. The CDR3, as DNA: TGTGCCAGCAGCTTTCGGACAGGGACTGGCTACACCTTC.

This clonotype was seen ten or more times. The chain joins TRBV6-5 to TRBJ2-3; D is perhaps TRBD1 (6 bases). Germline assignment: CDR1 MNHEY and CDR2 SVGAGI. The CDR3 runs to 15 residues. With 2 bases removed from V and 0 bases from J, the gap between germline ends came to 9 bases. The CDR3 sequence is CASSYGGGSTDTQYF. The CDR3 nucleotides are TGTGCCAGCAGTTACGGTGGGGGCAGCACAGATACGCAGTATTTT.

J is TRBJ2-1 and V is TRBV20-1; the match to TRBD2 covers 11 bases. Germline CDR1 DFQATT, CDR2 SNEGSKA (reference sequence). The J segment lost 0 bases and the V segment lost 3 bases, leaving 7 bases of the junction unmatched. There are 17 residues in the CDR3. CDR3 amino acids: CSASPGLADSSYNEQFF. Written as DNA, the CDR3 is TGCAGTGCTAGTCCGGGACTAGCGGACAGCTCCTACAATGAGCAGTTCTTC.

Many counts were recorded for this clonotype. The CDR3 loop is CAIDKNSYNEQFF. As DNA, the CDR3 is TGTGCCATCGACAAAAATTCCTACAATGAGCAGTTCTTC. The V gene is TRBV12-3 or TRBV12-4, the J gene TRBJ2-1, with D hard to call. The CDR3 has 13 residues. Trimming removed 10 bases at V and 1 base at J, with 11 bases between.

The sample holds a few counts of this clonotype. The J gene is TRBJ2-7, the V gene TRBV18; D ambiguous. Per germline, CDR1 KGHSH and CDR2 LQKENI. V gave up 3 bases and J gave up 3 bases, with 6 bases separating them. The CDR3 contains 12 residues. The CDR3 DNA is TGTGCCAGCTCACCTAGGAACTACGAGCAGTACTTC. Translation: CASSPRNYEQYF.

V is TRBV10-3 and J is TRBJ1-5; possibly TRBD1 for D (5 bases). Germline lookup yields CDR1 ENHRY and CDR2 SYGVKD. This CDR3 is 15 amino acids long. V lost 3 bases and J 5 bases, leaving 14 bases between the germline ends. CDR3 nucleotide sequence: TGTGCCATCAGTGATAGTGCCAGGGAGGATCAGCCCCAGCATTTT. Encoded protein: CAISDSAREDQPQHF.

The chain employs TRBV30 and TRBJ1-1; TRBD1 might be the D (5 bases). The CDR3 length is 14 residues. CDR1 is GTSNPN and CDR2 is SVGIG in the germline V gene (reference sequence). Trimming stripped 3 bases from V and 2 bases from J, with 13 bases between. CDR3 DNA sequence: TGTGCCTGGAGGTTCCCCGGGGGTAACACTGAAGCTTTCTTT. Translated: CAWRFPGGNTEAFF.

Only a few counts were recorded for this clonotype. The chain links TRBV5-1 to TRBJ2-7, with 9 bases aligning to TRBD1. V trimming: 7 bases; J trimming: 5 bases; junction bases outside the gene matches: 13. The CDR3 is 15 residues long. Per germline, CDR1 SGHRS and CDR2 YFSETQ. CDR3 amino acids: CASRWDREVRHEQYF. In nucleotides, the CDR3 is TGCGCCAGCCGCTGGGACAGGGAGGTACGCCACGAGCAGTACTTC.

The V call is TRBV29-1, the J call TRBJ2-1, with TRBD1 as a possible D gene (5 bases). Trimming cost V 2 bases and J 6 bases, with 11 bases left between them. The CDR3 covers 13 residues. The germline V gene encodes CDR1 SQVTM and CDR2 ANQGSEA. CDR3 residues: CSVETRATNEQFF. The CDR3 DNA is TGCAGCGTTGAAACCAGGGCGACCAATGAGCAGTTCTTC.

The chain recombines TRBV5-1 with TRBJ2-1; TRBD2 matches 7 bases. Germline-derived CDR1 and CDR2 are SGHRS and YFSETQ. The V and J ends lost 6 bases and 9 bases, in that order; junction bases with no gene match: 12. The CDR3 runs 14 residues. The CDR3 coding sequence is TGCGCCAGCACCCAAGCGGGATCGGTTGGTGAGCAGTTCTTC. This gives the protein CASTQAGSVGEQFF.

This clonotype was picked up a small number of times. The J gene is TRBJ2-3, the V gene TRBV27; the D gene is possibly TRBD1 (5 bases). This CDR3 spans 16 amino acids. V lost 4 bases to trimming and J lost 5 bases, with 19 bases between them. Germline-derived CDR1 and CDR2 are MNHEY and SMNVEV (reference sequence). The DNA for the CDR3 is TGTGCCAGCAGTTCCCCATCCAGACGTAGGGGAGATACGCAGTATTTT. Translated, it gives CASSSPSRRRGDTQYF.

This clonotype appeared a few times. The rearrangement joins TRBV28 to TRBJ2-7; D is unclear. V was pared by 11 bases and J by 3 bases, with 11 bases between. This CDR3 region has 11 residues. Germline V gives CDR1 MDHEN, CDR2 SYDVKM. The CDR3 is CAASNSYEQYF. CDR3 nucleotide sequence: TGTGCCGCGTCAAACAGCTACGAGCAGTACTTC.

This clonotype was observed a handful of times. The rearrangement uses TRBV10-3 and TRBJ2-3, with D perhaps matching TRBD2 (6 bases). V lost 6 bases and J 3 bases, leaving 13 bases between the germline ends. CDR3 length: 14 residues. CDR1 and CDR2 from the germline V gene are ENHRY and SYGVKD. Written as DNA, the CDR3 is TGTGCCATCAGAGAGGGGAGGAGGACAGATACGCAGTATTTT. This sequence encodes CAIREGRRTDTQYF.

This clonotype was picked up a small number of times. The chain couples TRBV10-2 to TRBJ2-4, with unresolved D. This CDR3 is 14 amino acids long. V gave up 6 bases and J gave up 3 bases, with 12 bases separating them. CDR1 is WSHSY, CDR2 SAAADI, per germline. The CDR3: CASRAYIGKNIQYF. The CDR3 DNA reads TGCGCCAGCAGGGCATATATTGGCAAAAACATTCAGTACTTC.